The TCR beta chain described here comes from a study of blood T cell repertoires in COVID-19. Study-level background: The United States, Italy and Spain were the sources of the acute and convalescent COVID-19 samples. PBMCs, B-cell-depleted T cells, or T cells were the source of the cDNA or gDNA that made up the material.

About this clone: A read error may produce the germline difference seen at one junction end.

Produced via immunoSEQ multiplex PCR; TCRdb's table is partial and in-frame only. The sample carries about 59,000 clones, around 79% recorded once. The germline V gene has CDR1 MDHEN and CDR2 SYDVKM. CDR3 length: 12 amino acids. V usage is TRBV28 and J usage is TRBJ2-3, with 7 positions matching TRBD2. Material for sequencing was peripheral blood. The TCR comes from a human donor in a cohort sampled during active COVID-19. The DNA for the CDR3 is TGTGCCAGCAGACCGACTAGCCTACGCCCTGATTTT. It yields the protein CASRPTSLRPDF.